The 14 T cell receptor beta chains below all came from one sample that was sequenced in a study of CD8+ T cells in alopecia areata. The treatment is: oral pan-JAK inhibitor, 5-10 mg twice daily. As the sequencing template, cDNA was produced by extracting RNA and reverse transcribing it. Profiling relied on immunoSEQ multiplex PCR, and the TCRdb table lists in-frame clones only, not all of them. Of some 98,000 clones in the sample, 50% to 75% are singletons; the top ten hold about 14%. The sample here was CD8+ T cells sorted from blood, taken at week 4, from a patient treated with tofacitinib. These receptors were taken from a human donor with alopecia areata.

This chain's CDR3 is CASSSRQGANEQFF. CDR3 DNA: TGTGCCAGCAGCTCGAGACAGGGGGCAAATGAGCAGTTCTTC. The chain has TRBV7-6 and TRBJ2-1, with TRBD1 matching over 10 bases. Germline V gene data show CDR1 as SGHVS and CDR2 as FNYEAQ. This CDR3 contains 14 residues. J gave up 7 bases and V 4 bases, and 4 bases lay outside the gene matches.

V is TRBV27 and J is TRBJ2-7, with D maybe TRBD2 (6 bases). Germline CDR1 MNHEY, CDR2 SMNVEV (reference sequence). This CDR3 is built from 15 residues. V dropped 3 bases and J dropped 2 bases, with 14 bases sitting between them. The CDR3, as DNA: TGTGCCAGCAGTTTGGAGGGGATTGGTCCCTACGAGCAGTACTTC. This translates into CASSLEGIGPYEQYF.

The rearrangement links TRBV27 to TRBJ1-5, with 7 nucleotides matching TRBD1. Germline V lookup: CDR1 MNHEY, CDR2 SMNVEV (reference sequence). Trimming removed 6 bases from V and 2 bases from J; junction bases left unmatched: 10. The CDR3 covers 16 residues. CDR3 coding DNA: TGTGCCAGCAGCCAGGGGGTCCCCTTTGGCAATCAGCCCCAGCATTTT. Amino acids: CASSQGVPFGNQPQHF.

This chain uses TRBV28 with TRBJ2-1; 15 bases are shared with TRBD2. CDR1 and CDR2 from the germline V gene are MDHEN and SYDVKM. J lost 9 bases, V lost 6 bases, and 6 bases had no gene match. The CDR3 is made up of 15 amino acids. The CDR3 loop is CASRTRGLAGGEQFF. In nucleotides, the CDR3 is TGTGCCAGCAGGACGAGGGGACTAGCGGGGGGTGAGCAGTTCTTC.

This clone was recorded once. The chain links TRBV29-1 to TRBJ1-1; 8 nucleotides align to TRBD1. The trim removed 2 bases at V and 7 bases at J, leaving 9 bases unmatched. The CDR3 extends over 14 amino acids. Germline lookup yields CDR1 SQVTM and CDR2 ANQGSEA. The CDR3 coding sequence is TGCAGCGTTGAATCGGCAGGGGGCCCAATTGAAGCTTTCTTT. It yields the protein CSVESAGGPIEAFF.

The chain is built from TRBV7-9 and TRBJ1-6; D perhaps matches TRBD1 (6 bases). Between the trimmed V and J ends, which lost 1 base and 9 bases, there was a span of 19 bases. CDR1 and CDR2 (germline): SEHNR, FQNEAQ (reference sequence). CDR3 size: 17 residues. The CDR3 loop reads CASSLVGGRLEGSPLHF. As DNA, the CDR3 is TGTGCCAGCAGCTTAGTCGGGGGCCGCCTGGAGGGTTCACCCCTCCACTTT.

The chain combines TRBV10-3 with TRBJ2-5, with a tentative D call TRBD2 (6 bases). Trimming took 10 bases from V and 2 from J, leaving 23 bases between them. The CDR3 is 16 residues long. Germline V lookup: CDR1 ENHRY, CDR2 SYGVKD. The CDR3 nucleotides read TGTGCCACGGCGGGGACGGCCAGCCCGATACAAGAGACCCAGTACTTC. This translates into CATAGTASPIQETQYF.

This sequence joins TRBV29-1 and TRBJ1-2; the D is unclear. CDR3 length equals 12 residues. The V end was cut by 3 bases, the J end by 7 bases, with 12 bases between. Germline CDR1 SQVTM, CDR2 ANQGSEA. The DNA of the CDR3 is TGCAGCGTTGATTGGGTTGAGGGTGGCTACACCTTC. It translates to CSVDWVEGGYTF.

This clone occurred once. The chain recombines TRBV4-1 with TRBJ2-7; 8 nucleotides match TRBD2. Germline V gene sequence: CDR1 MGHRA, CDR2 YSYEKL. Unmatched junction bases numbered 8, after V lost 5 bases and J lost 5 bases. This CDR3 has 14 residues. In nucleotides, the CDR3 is TGCGCCAGCAGCGAAAGGACTAGCACGGACGAGCAGTACTTC. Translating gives CASSERTSTDEQYF.

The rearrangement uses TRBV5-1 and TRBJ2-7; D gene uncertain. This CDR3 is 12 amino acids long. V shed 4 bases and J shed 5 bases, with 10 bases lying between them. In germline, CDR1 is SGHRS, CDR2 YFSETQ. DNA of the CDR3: TGCGCCAGCAGCCTCCGTGCGGACGAGCAGTACTTC. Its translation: CASSLRADEQYF.

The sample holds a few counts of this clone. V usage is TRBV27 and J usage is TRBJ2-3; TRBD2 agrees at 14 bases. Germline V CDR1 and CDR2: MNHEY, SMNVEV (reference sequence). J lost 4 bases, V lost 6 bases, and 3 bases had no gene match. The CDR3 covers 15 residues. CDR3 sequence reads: CASRGLAGVSDTQYF. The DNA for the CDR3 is TGTGCCAGCAGGGGACTAGCGGGAGTGTCAGATACGCAGTATTTT.

The CDR3 loop is CASSTLNTEAFF. CDR3 coding DNA: TGTGCCAGCAGTACCCTTAACACTGAAGCTTTCTTT. The chain joins TRBV6-5 to TRBJ1-1; D gene uncertain. Trimming shortened V by 5 bases and J by 2 bases, and 6 bases separated the two germline ends. This CDR3 contains 12 residues. Germline values: CDR1 MNHEY, CDR2 SVGAGI.

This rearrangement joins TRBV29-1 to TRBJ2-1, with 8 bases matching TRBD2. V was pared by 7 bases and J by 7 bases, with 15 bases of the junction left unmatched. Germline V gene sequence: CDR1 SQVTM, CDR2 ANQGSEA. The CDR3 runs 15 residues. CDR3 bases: TGCAGCGGCGGATGGGGTAGCGGGGCAGGTAATGAGCAGTTCTTC. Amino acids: CSGGWGSGAGNEQFF.

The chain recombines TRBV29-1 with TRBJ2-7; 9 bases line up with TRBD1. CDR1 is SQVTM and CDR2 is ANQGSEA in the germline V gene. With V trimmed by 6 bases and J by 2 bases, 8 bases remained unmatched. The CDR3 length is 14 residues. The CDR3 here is CSVPTGTGPYEQYF. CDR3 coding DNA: TGCAGCGTCCCCACCGGGACAGGGCCCTACGAGCAGTACTTC.